Listed here are 6 T cell receptor beta chains from one sample, sequenced in a study of T cell responses to AZD1222 COVID-19 vaccine. Only in-frame clones appear in the TCRdb table, and some are missing; sequencing was by immunoSEQ multiplex PCR. This sample has about 120,000 clones; about 90% occur once, and the top ten carry 6.5% to 9%. Specimen: peripheral blood, collected on day 0 of AZD1222 vaccination. Receptor source: an adult in good health.

The chain carries TRBV7-2 and TRBJ2-2; D uncertain. This CDR3 is 14 amino acids long. V was clipped by 2 bases and J by 0 bases, with 4 bases between them. In germline, CDR1 is SGHTA, CDR2 FQGNSA. CDR3 region: CASSLYPNTGELFF. CDR3 coding DNA: TGTGCCAGCAGCTTATACCCGAACACCGGGGAGCTGTTTTTT.

The chain links TRBV7-2 to TRBJ2-1; 7 positions match TRBD2. The trim removed 4 bases at V and 6 bases at J, leaving 6 bases unmatched. The germline gives CDR1 SGHTA, CDR2 FQGNSA. This CDR3 region has 14 residues. The CDR3 nucleotides are TGTGCCAGCAGCTGGGGGGGAACACTCAATGAGCAGTTCTTC. Its translation is CASSWGGTLNEQFF.

The V and J genes are TRBV30 and TRBJ1-5, with a weak D call TRBD1 (6 bases). Trimming cost V 2 bases and J 8 bases, with 22 bases left between them. This CDR3 comprises 16 residues. Germline CDR1 GTSNPN, CDR2 SVGIG (reference sequence). CDR3: CAWSSPRLRGPEPQHF. CDR3 DNA: TGTGCCTGGAGTTCCCCAAGACTCAGGGGTCCGGAGCCCCAGCATTTT. Drawing the rest from reference TRBV30 and TRBJ1-5, the complete variable domain is SQTIHQWPATLVQPVGSPLSLECTVEGTSNPNLYWYRQAAGRGLQLLFYSVGIGQISSEVPQNLSASRPQDRQFILSSKKLLLSDSGFYLCAWSSPRLRGPEPQHFGDGTRLSIL.

This clone has only a few counts. The chain uses TRBV6-5 and TRBJ2-6; D is undetermined. The V end lost 2 bases, the J end lost 1 base, and 3 bases lay between the germline ends. CDR3 length: 14 amino acids. In germline, CDR1 is MNHEY, CDR2 SVGAGI. The CDR3 sequence: CASSYGSGANVLTF. CDR3 sequence (DNA): TGTGCCAGCAGTTACGGGTCTGGGGCCAACGTCCTGACTTTC.

The rearrangement uses TRBV14 and TRBJ1-1; TRBD1 aligns across 7 bases. V was clipped by 4 bases and J by 3 bases; unmatched bases: 11. This CDR3 is 16 amino acids long. The V gene's germline CDR1 is SGHDN and CDR2 FVKESK. CDR3 region: CASSPRTGWRDTEAFF. CDR3 bases: TGTGCCAGCAGCCCTAGGACAGGATGGCGGGACACTGAAGCTTTCTTT.

The rearrangement uses TRBV14 and TRBJ2-5, with no clear D. Trimming removed 1 base at V and 5 bases at J, with 14 bases between. Germline-derived CDR1 and CDR2 are SGHDN and FVKESK. The CDR3 length is 15 residues. The CDR3 region is CASSQGVLMTETQYF. The CDR3 DNA is TGTGCCAGCAGCCAAGGGGTCCTCATGACTGAGACCCAGTACTTC.